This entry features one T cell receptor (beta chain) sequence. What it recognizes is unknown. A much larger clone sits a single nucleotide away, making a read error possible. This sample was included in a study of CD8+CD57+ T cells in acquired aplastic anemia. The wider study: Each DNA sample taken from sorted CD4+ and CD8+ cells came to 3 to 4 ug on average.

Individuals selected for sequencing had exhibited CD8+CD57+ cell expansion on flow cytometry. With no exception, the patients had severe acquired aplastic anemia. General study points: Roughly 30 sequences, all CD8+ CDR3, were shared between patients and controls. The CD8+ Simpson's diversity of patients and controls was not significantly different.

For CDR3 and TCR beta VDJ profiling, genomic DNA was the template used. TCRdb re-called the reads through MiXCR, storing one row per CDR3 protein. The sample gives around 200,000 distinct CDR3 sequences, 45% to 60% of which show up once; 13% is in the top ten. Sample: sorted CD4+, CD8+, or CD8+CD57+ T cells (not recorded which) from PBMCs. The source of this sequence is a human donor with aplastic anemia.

The CDR3 loop is CASSSDYPGF. In DNA form, the CDR3 reads TGCGCCAGCAGCTCAGACTACCCAGGGTTC. V is TRBV5-1 and J is TRBJ2-1; D tentatively fits TRBD1 or TRBD2 (5 bases each). CDR3 length equals 10 residues. Germline CDR1 SGHRS, CDR2 YFSETQ.